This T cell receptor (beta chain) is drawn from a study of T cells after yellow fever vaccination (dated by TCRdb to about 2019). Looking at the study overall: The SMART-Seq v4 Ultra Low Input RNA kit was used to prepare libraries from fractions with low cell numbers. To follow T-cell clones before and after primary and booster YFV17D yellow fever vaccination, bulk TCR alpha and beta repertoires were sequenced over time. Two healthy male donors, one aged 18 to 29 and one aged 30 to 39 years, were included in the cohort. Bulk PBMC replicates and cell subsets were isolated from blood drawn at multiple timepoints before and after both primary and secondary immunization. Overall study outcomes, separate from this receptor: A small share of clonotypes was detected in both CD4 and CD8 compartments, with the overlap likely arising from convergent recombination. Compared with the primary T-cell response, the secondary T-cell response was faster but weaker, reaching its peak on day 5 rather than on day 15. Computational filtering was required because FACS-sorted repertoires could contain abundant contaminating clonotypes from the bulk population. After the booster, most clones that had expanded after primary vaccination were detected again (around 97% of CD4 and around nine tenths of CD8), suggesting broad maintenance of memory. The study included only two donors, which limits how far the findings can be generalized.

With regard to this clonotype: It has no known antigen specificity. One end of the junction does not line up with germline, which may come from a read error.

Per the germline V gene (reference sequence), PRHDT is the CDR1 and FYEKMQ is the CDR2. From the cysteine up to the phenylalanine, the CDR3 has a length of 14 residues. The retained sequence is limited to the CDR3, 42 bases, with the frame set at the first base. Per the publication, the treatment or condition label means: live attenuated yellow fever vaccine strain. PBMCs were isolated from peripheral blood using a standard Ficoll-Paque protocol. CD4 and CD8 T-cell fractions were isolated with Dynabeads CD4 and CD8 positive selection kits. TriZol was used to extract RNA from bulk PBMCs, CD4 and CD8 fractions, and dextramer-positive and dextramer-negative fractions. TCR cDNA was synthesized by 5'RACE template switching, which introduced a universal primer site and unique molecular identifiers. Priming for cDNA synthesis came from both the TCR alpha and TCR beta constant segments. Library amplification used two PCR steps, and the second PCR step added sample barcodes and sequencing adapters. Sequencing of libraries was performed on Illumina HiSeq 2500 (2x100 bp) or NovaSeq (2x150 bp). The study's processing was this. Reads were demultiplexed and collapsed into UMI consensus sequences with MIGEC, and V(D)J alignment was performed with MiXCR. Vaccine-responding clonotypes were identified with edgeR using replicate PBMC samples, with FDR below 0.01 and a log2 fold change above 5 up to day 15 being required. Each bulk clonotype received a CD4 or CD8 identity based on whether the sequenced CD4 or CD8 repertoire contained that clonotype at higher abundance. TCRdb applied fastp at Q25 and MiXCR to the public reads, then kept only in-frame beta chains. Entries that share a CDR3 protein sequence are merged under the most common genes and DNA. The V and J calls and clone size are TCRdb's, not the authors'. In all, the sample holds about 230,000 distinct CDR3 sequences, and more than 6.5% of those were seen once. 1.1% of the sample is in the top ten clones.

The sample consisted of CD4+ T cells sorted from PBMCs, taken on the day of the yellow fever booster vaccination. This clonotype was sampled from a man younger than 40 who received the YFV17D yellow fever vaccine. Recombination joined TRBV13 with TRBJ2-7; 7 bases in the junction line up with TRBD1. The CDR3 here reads CASSLEPTGYDQYF. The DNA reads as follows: TGTGCCAGCAGCCTGGAACCGACAGGGTACGATCAGTACTTC. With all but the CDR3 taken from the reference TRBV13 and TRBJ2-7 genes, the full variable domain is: AAGVIQSPRHLIKEKRETATLKCYPIPRHDTVYWYQQGPGQDPQFLISFYEKMQSDKGSIPDRFSAQQFSDYHSELNMSSLELGDSALYFCASSLEPTGYDQYFGPGTRLTVT.